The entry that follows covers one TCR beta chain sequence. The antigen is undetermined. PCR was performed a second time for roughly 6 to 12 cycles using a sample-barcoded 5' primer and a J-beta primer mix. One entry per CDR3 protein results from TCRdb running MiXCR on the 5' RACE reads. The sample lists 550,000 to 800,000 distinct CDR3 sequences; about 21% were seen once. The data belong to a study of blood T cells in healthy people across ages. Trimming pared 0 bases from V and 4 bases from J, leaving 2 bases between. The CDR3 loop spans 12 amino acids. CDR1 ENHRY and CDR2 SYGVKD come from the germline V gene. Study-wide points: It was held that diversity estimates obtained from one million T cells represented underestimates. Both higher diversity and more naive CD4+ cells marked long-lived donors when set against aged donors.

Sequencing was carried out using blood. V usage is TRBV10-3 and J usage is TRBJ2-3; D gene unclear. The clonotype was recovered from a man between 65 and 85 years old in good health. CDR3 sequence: CAISESSDTQYF. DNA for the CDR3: TGTGCCATCAGTGAGTCCTCAGATACGCAGTATTTT.